This T cell receptor (beta chain) came from a study of cytomegalovirus exposure and HLA in healthy donors. Study at large: Genetic ancestry analysis placed about 84% of the 400 or so donors that were genotyped in the Caucasian-associated cluster. Study outcomes and limitations: Serostatus for CMV was the only available immune exposure information. A later analysis found most CMV-associated TCR beta chains apparently HLA-restricted. In a later analysis, TCR association rates varied by HLA locus: DRB1 most, HLA-C fewest.

Use of 60 Vbeta and 13 Jbeta primers characterized the PCR. This table comes from immunoSEQ multiplex PCR, and its TCRdb copy is limited to in-frame clones, with some not included. The specimen's table records 150,000 to 200,000 clones. CDR1 is MGHRA, CDR2 YSYEKL, per germline. With 0 bases clipped from V and 0 bases from J, the junction kept 6 bases outside the gene matches. CDR3 length: 17 amino acids. A remark on this clone: The antigen remains undetermined.

The rearrangement joins TRBV4-1 to TRBJ2-3, with 7 bases that match TRBD1. This TCR derives from a man younger than 40 in good health and CMV-seronegative. The specimen was PBMCs. The CDR3 loop is CASSQDQGQASTDTQYF. The DNA of the CDR3 is TGCGCCAGCAGCCAAGATCAAGGACAGGCCAGCACAGATACGCAGTATTTT.